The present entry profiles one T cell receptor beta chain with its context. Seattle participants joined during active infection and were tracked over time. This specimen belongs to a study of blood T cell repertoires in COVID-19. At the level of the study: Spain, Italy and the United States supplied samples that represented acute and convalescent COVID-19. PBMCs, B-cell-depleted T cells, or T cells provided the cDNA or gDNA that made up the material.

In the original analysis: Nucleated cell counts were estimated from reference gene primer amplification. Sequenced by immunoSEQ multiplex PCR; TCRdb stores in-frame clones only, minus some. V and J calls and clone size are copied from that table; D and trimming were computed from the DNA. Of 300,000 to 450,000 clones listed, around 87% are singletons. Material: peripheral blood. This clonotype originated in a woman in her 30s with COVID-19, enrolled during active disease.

CDR3: CASSSSGGGNQPQHF. CDR3 bases: TGTGCCAGCAGTTCCTCGGGGGGTGGCAATCAGCCCCAGCATTTT. The J gene is TRBJ1-5, the V gene TRBV27; D is possibly TRBD1 (5 bases). This CDR3 spans 15 amino acids. Germline V CDR1 and CDR2: MNHEY, SMNVEV (reference sequence). V lost 4 bases, J lost 2 bases, and 12 bases lay in between.